Here is one T cell receptor (beta chain) with its context. Its antigen remains undetermined. Base quality data are lacking; no much larger clone is found one base away. This entry comes from a study of T cell repertoires in cytomegalovirus infection (dated 2019 in TCRdb). In terms of the full investigation: Donor HLA type was relevant to the analysis, as public TCR beta signatures indicated carriage of CMV infection together with the matching HLA type.

The reads were generated on an Illumina HiSeq 1500. TCRdb reprocessing: public reads trimmed at Q25 with fastp, clones called with MiXCR, in-frame beta chains kept. Each entry merges the rows of one CDR3 protein and shows their most common DNA and genes. The sample table contains some 680,000 distinct CDR3 sequences; only one count was recorded for about a third of them. The ten largest clones take up under 3.5% of the sample. The research as a whole found: Cumulative frequency of public TCR beta family members discriminated carriers of CMV infection plus the relevant HLA type in this cohort and an independent roughly 350-donor cohort. The ex vivo response was dominated by HLA-C-restricted CMV-specific TCR beta clonotypes, and the single most frequent clonotype in two of eight donors was supplied by these HLA-C-restricted clonotypes.

Based on the germline V gene, the CDR1 and CDR2 sequences are ENHRY and SYGVKD. Measured from the cysteine to the phenylalanine, the CDR3 is 16 residues long. CDR3 DNA only is kept here, 48 bases in frame from base 1. The germline V and J ends show losses of 3 bases and 5 bases respectively, and no gene match explains 9 bases of the junction. The TCR sequence derives from a human donor in good health (CMV status not recorded). Some clones in this sample may be carry-over from other donors' samples. The rearrangement joined TRBV10-3 to TRBJ2-7; a stretch of 11 junction bases matches TRBD2. Sequenced input: PBMCs. The CDR3: CAISERIAGGDHEQYF. The DNA is as follows: TGTGCCATCAGTGAAAGAATAGCGGGAGGGGACCACGAGCAGTACTTC.